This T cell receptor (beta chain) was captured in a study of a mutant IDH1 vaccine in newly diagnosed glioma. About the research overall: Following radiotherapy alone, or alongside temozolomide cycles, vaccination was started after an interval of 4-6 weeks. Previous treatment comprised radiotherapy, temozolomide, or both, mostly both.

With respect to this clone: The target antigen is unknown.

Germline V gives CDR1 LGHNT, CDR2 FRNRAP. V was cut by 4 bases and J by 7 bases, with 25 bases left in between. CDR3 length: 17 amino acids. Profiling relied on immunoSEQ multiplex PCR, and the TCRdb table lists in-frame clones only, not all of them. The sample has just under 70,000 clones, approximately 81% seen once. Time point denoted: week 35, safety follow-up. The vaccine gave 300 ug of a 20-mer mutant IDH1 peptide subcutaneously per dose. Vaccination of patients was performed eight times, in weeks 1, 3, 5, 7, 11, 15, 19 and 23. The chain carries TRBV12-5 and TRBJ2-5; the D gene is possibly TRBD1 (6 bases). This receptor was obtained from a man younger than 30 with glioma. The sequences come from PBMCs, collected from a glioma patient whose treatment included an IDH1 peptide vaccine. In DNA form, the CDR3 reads TGTGCTAGTGGTTCCATAAACTTGGGGACACCGCGGAGGACCCAGTACTTC. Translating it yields CASGSINLGTPRRTQYF.